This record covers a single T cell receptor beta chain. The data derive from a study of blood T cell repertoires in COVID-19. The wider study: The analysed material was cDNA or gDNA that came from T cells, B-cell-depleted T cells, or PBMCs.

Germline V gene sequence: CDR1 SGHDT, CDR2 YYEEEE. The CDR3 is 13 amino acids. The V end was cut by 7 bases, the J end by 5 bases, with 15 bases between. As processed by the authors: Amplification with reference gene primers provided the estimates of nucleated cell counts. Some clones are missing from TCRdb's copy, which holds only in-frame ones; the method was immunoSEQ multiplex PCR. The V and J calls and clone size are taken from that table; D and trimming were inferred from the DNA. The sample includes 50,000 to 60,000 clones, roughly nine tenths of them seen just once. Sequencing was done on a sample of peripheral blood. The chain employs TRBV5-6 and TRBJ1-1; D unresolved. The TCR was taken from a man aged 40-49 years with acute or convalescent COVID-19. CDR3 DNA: TGTGCCAGCCTCTTGCGGGGTCGGACTGAAGCTTTCTTT. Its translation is CASLLRGRTEAFF.